A single T cell receptor beta chain is shown here with its context. This clonotype has ten or more counts. There is no known antigen for this receptor. No much larger clone is present one base from it, and per-base qualities are unavailable. These data belong to a study of T cell repertoires in cytomegalovirus infection (dated by TCRdb to between 2017 and 2020). Context from the whole study: The peptide stimulations were aimed at well-studied HLA-B-restricted epitopes as well as recently identified HLA-C-restricted CMV epitopes, whose presentation resists viral immunomodulation. Donor HLA type was relevant to the analysis, because carriage of CMV infection together with the matching HLA type was indicated by public TCR beta signatures.

What the authors observed across the whole study: The ex vivo response was dominated by HLA-C-restricted CMV-specific TCR beta clonotypes, which also provided the single most frequent clonotype in two of eight donors. In both this cohort and an independent cohort of more than 350 donors, the cumulative frequency of public TCR beta family members distinguished carriers of CMV infection plus the relevant HLA type.

The sequencing machine was an Illumina HiSeq 1500. TCRdb reworked the public reads: Q25 trimming with fastp, MiXCR clone assembly, productive beta chains retained. Rows are combined by CDR3 protein, so each entry shows the most common genes and DNA. The sample table lists about 25,000 distinct CDR3 sequences, 20% to 25% of them with a count of one. The top ten clones comprise approximately 91% of the sample. The germline V gene specifies SGHDT as CDR1 and YYEEEE as CDR2. Between the V and J ends, shortened by 2 bases and 0 bases respectively, the junction contains 12 bases. The CDR3 goes from the cysteine to the phenylalanine over 16 residues. Here the CDR3 DNA is all that survives: 48 bases in frame from base 1. The sample's treatment or condition label, decoded: in vitro stimulation with specific CMV peptide epitopes to enrich CMV-specific T cells.

Sequencing was performed on CD8+ T cells from cultured PBMCs, taken from culture after CMV antigen stimulation. This chain is built from TRBV5-6 and TRBJ2-4; no D gene call is confident. The origin of this receptor is a human donor in good health (CMV status not recorded). Some clones in this sample may be carry-over from other donors' samples. CDR3 sequence: CASSFGSQLAKNIQYF. The DNA is TGTGCCAGCAGCTTTGGGTCGCAGCTAGCCAAAAACATTCAGTACTTC. With the portions outside the CDR3 filled from the reference TRBV5-6 and TRBJ2-4 genes, the complete variable region becomes DAGVTQSPTHLIKTRGQQVTLRCSPKSGHDTVSWYQQALGQGPQFIFQYYEEEERQRGNFPDRFSGHQFPNYSSELNVNALLLGDSALYLCASSFGSQLAKNIQYFGAGTRLSVL.